These 6 T cell receptor beta chains were sequenced from one sample in a study of blood T cell repertoires in COVID-19. The repertoire was sequenced with immunoSEQ multiplex PCR; TCRdb's copy has only in-frame clones and lacks some. The table records around 100,000 clones, about 88% of them present only once. Sequencing input: peripheral blood. The receptor source for this set is a human donor in a cohort sampled during active COVID-19.

This rearrangement joins TRBV9 to TRBJ2-1, with 7 bases identical to TRBD1. Germline values: CDR1 SGDLS, CDR2 YYNGEE. This CDR3 is built from 16 residues. With 0 bases clipped from V and 2 bases from J, the junction kept 5 bases outside the gene matches. The CDR3 here is CASSVEGTATYNEQFF. The DNA for the CDR3 is TGTGCCAGCAGCGTAGAGGGGACAGCCACCTACAATGAGCAGTTCTTC.

The chain recombines TRBV7-3 with TRBJ2-1; D ambiguous. V lost 0 bases, J lost 3 bases, and 6 bases lay in between. Germline V gene sequence: CDR1 SGHTA, CDR2 FQGTGA. The CDR3 extends over 14 amino acids. The chain's CDR3 is CASSLTPSYNEQFF. The CDR3 DNA reads as TGTGCCAGCAGCTTAACCCCCAGCTACAATGAGCAGTTCTTC.

This clone has a count of ten or more. The chain uses TRBV7-3 and TRBJ2-1; perhaps TRBD1 as D (6 bases). V was clipped by 2 bases and J by 10 bases, with 21 bases between them. This CDR3 contains 16 residues. Germline loops: CDR1 SGHTA, CDR2 FQGTGA. The CDR3 DNA reads as TGTGCCAGCAGCTTAGAGGGGGTCGGACAGAGGCACGAGCAGTTCTTC. Amino acid sequence: CASSLEGVGQRHEQFF.

This rearrangement joins TRBV10-2 to TRBJ1-5; possible D gene TRBD1, 6 bases. The CDR3 loop spans 16 amino acids. Looked up from germline, CDR1 is WSHSY and CDR2 is SAAADI. With 0 bases removed from V and 7 bases from J, the gap between germline ends came to 16 bases. CDR3 sequence (DNA): TGCGCCAGCAGTGAGTCGCGAACAGGGATGGGACAGCCCCAGCATTTT. Residues: CASSESRTGMGQPQHF.

V and J are TRBV5-1 and TRBJ2-3; D is unclear. This CDR3 spans 15 amino acids. The germline CDR1 and CDR2 sequences are SGHRS and YFSETQ. Deletions cut 1 base from V and 2 bases from J, with 11 bases between. The chain's CDR3 is CASSLNSPSTDTQYF. The CDR3 region has the DNA TGCGCCAGCAGCTTGAACTCGCCTTCCACAGATACGCAGTATTTT. Looking up the rest from reference TRBV5-1 and TRBJ2-3 gives the full variable domain: KAGVTQTPRYLIKTRGQQVTLSCSPISGHRSVSWYQQTPGQGLQFLFEYFSETQRNKGNFPGRFSGRQFSNSRSEMNVSTLELGDSALYLCASSLNSPSTDTQYFGPGTRLTVL.

The V gene is TRBV5-1, the J gene TRBJ2-1, with TRBD1 identical over 9 bases. Germline CDR1 is SGHRS and CDR2 is YFSETQ. There are 12 residues in the CDR3. V was clipped by 3 bases and J by 8 bases; unmatched bases: 0. DNA of the CDR3: TGCGCCAGCAGCTGGGACAGGGATGAGCAGTTCTTC. This translates into CASSWDRDEQFF.